The sequence of this T cell receptor beta chain was determined in a study of technical replicates of blood from a few donors. This CDR3 comprises 15 residues. Trimming removed 2 bases at V and 2 bases at J, with 9 bases between. Germline V gene data show CDR1 as SGHTA and CDR2 as FQGTGA. Clones were read by immunoSEQ multiplex PCR, and TCRdb kept only the in-frame ones, dropping some. The table shows about 66,000 clones, with around nine tenths occurring only once. This chain connects TRBV7-3 to TRBJ2-2; possible D gene TRBD1, 6 bases. This receptor was taken from a human donor in good health. The sequencing sample was made of T cells isolated from PBMCs. CDR3 DNA sequence: TGTGCCAGCAGCTTAGGCAGGGGCAACACCGGGGAGCTGTTTTTT. Translating gives CASSLGRGNTGELFF.